This record covers a single TCR beta chain. This entry is derived from a study of T cell repertoires in cytomegalovirus infection. A single record per CDR3 protein comes from TCRdb applying MiXCR to the reads. The sample includes about 190,000 distinct CDR3 sequences, about 28% seen only once; the top ten take under 35%. V shed 1 base and J shed 7 bases, with 13 bases lying between them. From germline, CDR1 is MNHNY and CDR2 SVGAGI (reference sequence). The CDR3 is 14 amino acids. The V call is TRBV6-6, the J call TRBJ1-2; a weak D match, TRBD1 (5 bases). This TCR derives from a human donor in good health (CMV status not recorded). Some clones in this sample may be carry-over from other donors' samples. Sequenced sample: PBMCs. CDR3 amino acids: CASSYLDGGTGYTF. Written as DNA, the CDR3 is TGTGCCAGCAGTTACTTAGACGGGGGAACTGGCTACACCTTC.